This T cell receptor beta chain was sequenced in a study of molecular identifiers for immune sequencing clone quantification. MiXCR, applied by TCRdb to the PCR reads, yields one record per CDR3 protein. The table records 79,000 or so distinct CDR3 sequences, 25% of them present only once. Trimming left V 2 bases short and J 1 base short, with 8 bases between. The CDR3 runs to 15 residues. Per the germline V gene, CDR1 is MNHEY and CDR2 is SVGAGI. The sequencing input was naive CD8+ T cells from blood, with Jurkat cell RNA spiked in. Subset denoted: FACS-sorted CD8+CD4-CCR7+CD45RA+ naive T cells. The chain carries TRBV6-5 and TRBJ2-2; D possibly corresponds to TRBD1 (5 bases). The clonotype originates from a human donor in good health. Some libraries in this study had Jurkat cell RNA spiked in. CDR3: CASSYEDRNTGELFF. Written as DNA, the CDR3 is TGTGCCAGCAGTTACGAAGACAGGAACACCGGGGAGCTGTTTTTT.